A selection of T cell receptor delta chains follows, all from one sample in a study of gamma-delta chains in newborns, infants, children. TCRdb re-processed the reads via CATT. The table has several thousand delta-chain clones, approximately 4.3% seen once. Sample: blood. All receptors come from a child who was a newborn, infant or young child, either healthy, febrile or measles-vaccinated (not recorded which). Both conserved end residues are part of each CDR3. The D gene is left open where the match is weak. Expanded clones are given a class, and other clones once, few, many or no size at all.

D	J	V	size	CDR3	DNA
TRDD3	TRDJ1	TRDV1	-	CALGELKEPGGYTDKLIF	TGTGCTCTTGGGGAACTAAAGGAACCTGGGGGATACACCGATAAACTCATCTTT
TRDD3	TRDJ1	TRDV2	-	CAWDTLGDTDKLIF	TGTGCCTGGGACACCCTGGGGGATACCGATAAGCTCATCTTT
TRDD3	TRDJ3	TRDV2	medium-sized	CACDSTGGYDGSWDTRQMFF	TGTGCCTGTGATTCTACTGGGGGATACGACGGCTCCTGGGACACCCGACAGATGTTTTTC
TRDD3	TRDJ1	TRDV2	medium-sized	CACGTVGHTGEGDDKLIF	TGTGCCTGTGGCACCGTTGGCCATACTGGGGAGGGGGACGATAAACTCATCTTT
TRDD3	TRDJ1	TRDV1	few	CALGDTLLAGGKLIF	TGTGCTCTCGGGGACACTCTACTGGCTGGGGGTAAACTCATCTTT
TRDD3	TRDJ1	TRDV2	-	CACDTLTGGYRNTDILIF	TGTGCCTGTGACACTCTTACTGGGGGATACAGGAACACCGATATACTCATCTTT
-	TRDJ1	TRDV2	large	CACDSLTQRVDKLIF	TGTGCCTGTGACAGTCTAACCCAAAGGGTCGATAAACTCATCTTT
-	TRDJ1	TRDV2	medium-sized	CACDIVGHIGGFTSYTDKLIF	TGTGCCTGTGACATTGTGGGGCACATCGGGGGGTTCACTTCGTACACCGATAAACTCATCTTT
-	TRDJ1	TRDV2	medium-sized	CACDTVGRSADKLIF	TGTGCCTGTGACACCGTAGGTCGGTCTGCCGATAAACTCATCTTT
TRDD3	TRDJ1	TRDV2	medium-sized	CACDLLTGGYATDKLIF	TGTGCCTGTGACCTTCTAACTGGGGGATACGCGACCGATAAACTCATCTTT
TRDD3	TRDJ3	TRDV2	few	CACDTGGLGATSSWDIRQMFF	TGTGCCTGTGACACCGGAGGACTGGGGGCCACGAGCTCCTGGGACATCCGACAGATGTTTTTC
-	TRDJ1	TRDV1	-	CALGELGPAYRGSHSHKLIF	TGTGCTCTCGGGGAACTAGGCCCCGCCTACCGGGGATCCCACTCCCATAAACTCATCTTT
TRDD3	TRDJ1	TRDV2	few	CACDTVQGYAYTDKLIF	TGTGCCTGTGACACCGTTCAGGGATACGCGTACACCGATAAACTCATCTTT
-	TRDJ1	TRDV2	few	CACDRLTAVRKGYTDKLIF	TGTGCCTGTGACAGGTTGACCGCGGTCCGAAAGGGGTACACCGATAAACTCATCTTT
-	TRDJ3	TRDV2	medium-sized	CACDTAVRPSSWDTRQMFF	TGTGCCTGTGACACCGCGGTACGCCCGAGCTCCTGGGACACCCGACAGATGTTTTTC
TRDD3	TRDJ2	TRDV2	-	CACDTLLGDTSMTAQLFF	TGTGCCTGTGACACGTTACTGGGGGATACAAGTATGACAGCACAACTCTTCTTT
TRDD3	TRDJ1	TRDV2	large	CACDTLVLGDTLTDKLIF	TGTGCCTGTGACACCCTTGTTTTGGGGGATACCCTTACCGATAAACTCATCTTT
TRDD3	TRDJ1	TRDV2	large	CACDTVRVLGDTPTDKLIF	TGTGCCTGTGACACCGTGAGAGTACTGGGGGATACCCCCACCGATAAACTCATCTTT
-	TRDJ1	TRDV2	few	CACDTLEASSALGGLLPRDKLIF	TGTGCCTGTGACACCTTAGAAGCCTCCTCGGCACTGGGCGGACTATTACCCAGAGACAAACTCATCTTT
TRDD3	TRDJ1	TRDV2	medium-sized	CACEALGDTSTDKLIF	TGTGCCTGCGAGGCCCTGGGGGATACTAGCACCGATAAACTCATCTTT
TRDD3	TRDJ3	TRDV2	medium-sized	CACDTPSTGGTSSWDTRQMFF	TGTGCCTGTGACACCCCCTCTACTGGGGGGACAAGCTCCTGGGACACCCGACAGATGTTTTTC
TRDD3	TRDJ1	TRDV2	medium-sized	CACDTSWGTTTDKLIF	TGTGCCTGTGACACCTCCTGGGGGACTACAACCGATAAACTCATCTTT
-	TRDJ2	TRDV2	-	CACDSVASNTAQLFF	TGTGCCTGTGACTCAGTCGCGTCGAATACAGCACAACTCTTCTTT
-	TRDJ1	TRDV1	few	CALGEGVWMASDKLIF	TGTGCTCTTGGGGAAGGTGTTTGGATGGCTTCCGATAAACTCATCTTT
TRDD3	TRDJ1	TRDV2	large	CACDTVNWGIRETDKLIF	TGTGCCTGTGACACCGTGAACTGGGGGATACGCGAGACCGATAAACTCATCTTT
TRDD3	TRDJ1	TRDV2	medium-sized	CACDKVVGDTSTSPYTDKLIF	TGTGCCTGTGACAAGGTAGTGGGGGATACCTCCACCTCTCCATACACCGATAAACTCATCTTT
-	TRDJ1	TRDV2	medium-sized	CACDPIGNSPTEVGIKLIF	TGTGCCTGTGACCCCATAGGGAACTCGCCCACGGAGGTGGGGATTAAACTCATCTTT
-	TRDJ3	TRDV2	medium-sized	CACDTVGGSWDTRQMFF	TGTGCCTGTGACACCGTGGGGGGCTCCTGGGACACCCGACAGATGTTTTTC
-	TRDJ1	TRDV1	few	CALGDPLPRYADKLIF	TGTGCTCTTGGGGACCCTCTTCCTCGATACGCCGATAAACTCATCTTT
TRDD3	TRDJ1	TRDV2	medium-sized	CACDSLTGDTLTDKLIF	TGTGCCTGTGACTCCCTCACTGGGGATACTCTCACCGATAAACTCATCTTT
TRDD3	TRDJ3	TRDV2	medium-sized	CACDYWGDTDSWDTRQMFF	TGTGCCTGTGACTACTGGGGGGATACCGATTCCTGGGACACCCGACAGATGTTTTTC
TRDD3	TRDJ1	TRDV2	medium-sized	CACDTLGEPHTDKLIF	TGTGCCTGTGACACCCTGGGGGAGCCCCACACCGATAAACTCATCTTT
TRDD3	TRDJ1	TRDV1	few	CALGGTFSRGLGDTRTDKLIF	TGTGCTCTTGGGGGAACCTTTAGCCGGGGACTGGGGGATACCCGGACCGATAAACTCATCTTT
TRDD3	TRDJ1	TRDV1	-	CALGELSGRNRKTGGFNTDKLIF	TGTGCTCTTGGGGAACTTTCAGGTCGCAATCGGAAAACTGGGGGGTTTAACACCGATAAACTCATCTTT
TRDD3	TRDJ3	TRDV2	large	CACDPLGDTQVWDTRQMFF	TGTGCCTGTGACCCTCTGGGGGATACGCAAGTCTGGGACACCCGACAGATGTTTTTC
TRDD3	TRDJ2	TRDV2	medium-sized	CACDTLGAALTAQLFF	TGTGCCTGTGACACTCTGGGGGCCGCTTTGACAGCACAACTCTTCTTT
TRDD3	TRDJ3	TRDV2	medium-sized	CACDSLWDTRTWDTRQMFF	TGTGCCTGTGACTCCCTTTGGGATACGCGTACCTGGGACACCCGACAGATGTTTTTC
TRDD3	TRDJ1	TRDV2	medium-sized	CACEKLGDTRDTDKLIF	TGTGCCTGTGAAAAACTGGGGGATACGAGGGACACCGATAAACTCATCTTT
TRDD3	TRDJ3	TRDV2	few	CACDAVLGDTPSWDTRQMFF	TGTGCCTGTGACGCCGTACTGGGGGATACGCCCTCCTGGGACACCCGACAGATGTTTTTC
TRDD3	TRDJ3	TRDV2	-	CACDFTGGYAPQYPWDTRQMFF	TGTGCCTGTGACTTCACTGGGGGATACGCCCCCCAGTACCCCTGGGACACCCGACAGATGTTTTTC
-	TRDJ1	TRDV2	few	CACEGLYTDKLIF	TGTGCCTGTGAAGGACTGTACACCGATAAACTCATCTTT
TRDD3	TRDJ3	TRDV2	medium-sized	CACDTVLGDKSWDTRQMFF	TGTGCCTGTGACACGGTACTGGGGGATAAATCCTGGGACACCCGACAGATGTTTTTC
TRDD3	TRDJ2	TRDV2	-	CACDTPLGGPAATARLFF	TGTGCCTGTGACACTCCACTGGGGGGCCCTGCCGCGACAGCACGACTCTTCTTT
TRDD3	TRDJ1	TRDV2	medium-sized	CACDTVTGGYALENKLIF	TGTGCCTGTGACACCGTTACTGGGGGATACGCCCTAGAAAATAAACTCATCTTT
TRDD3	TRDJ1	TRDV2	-	CACETVGDTRPDPGKLIF	TGTGCCTGTGAAACCGTTGGGGATACACGCCCGGACCCCGGGAAACTCATCTTT
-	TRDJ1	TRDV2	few	CACDSISLGGPDKLIF	TGTGCCTGTGACAGTATCTCTCTTGGGGGTCCCGATAAACTCATCTTT
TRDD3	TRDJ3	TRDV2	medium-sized	CACDTAGGYASWDTRQMFF	TGTGCCTGTGACACCGCTGGGGGATACGCATCCTGGGACACCCGACAGATGTTTTTC
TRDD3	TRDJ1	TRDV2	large	CACDTVLGDTRVTDKLIF	TGTGCCTGTGACACCGTACTGGGGGATACCAGAGTGACCGATAAACTCATCTTT
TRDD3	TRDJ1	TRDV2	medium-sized	CACDTVRGIRDQYTDKLIF	TGTGCCTGTGACACCGTGCGGGGGATACGGGATCAGTACACCGATAAACTCATCTTT